Listed below are T cell receptor beta chains from one sample, sequenced in a study of cytomegalovirus exposure and HLA in healthy donors. Profiled with immunoSEQ multiplex PCR; TCRdb holds only in-frame clones, not every one. The table has 200,000 to 250,000 clones, 70% to 90% seen once. Material: PBMCs. These receptors all stem from a woman aged 18-29 years in good health and CMV-seronegative. CDR3s include the opening cysteine and the closing phenylalanine or tryptophan. Fields, in order: V gene, D gene, clone size, J gene, CDR3 protein, CDR3 DNA. D genes are given only for firm matches. Some rows mark clone size as missing; the rest say once, few, many or name a class of expanded clone.

>TRBV7-9|-|-|TRBJ2-2
CASGPPDQGRPGELFF
TGTGCCAGCGGCCCTCCCGACCAGGGGCGGCCCGGGGAGCTGTTTTTT
>TRBV4-1|-|-|TRBJ2-5
CASSQDPGDRETQYF
TGCGCCAGCAGCCAAGATCCAGGGGATAGGGAGACCCAGTACTTC
>TRBV10-1|TRBD2|-|TRBJ2-2
CASSETSEKNTGELFF
TGCGCCAGCAGTGAAACTAGCGAGAAGAACACCGGGGAGCTGTTTTTT
>TRBV27|-|-|TRBJ2-5
CASSLFAGTDTQYF
TGTGCCAGCAGTTTATTCGCGGGGACGGATACCCAGTACTTC
>TRBV2|-|-|TRBJ2-3
CASVRDIMGATDTQYF
TGTGCCAGCGTTCGGGACATAATGGGCGCCACAGATACGCAGTATTTT
>TRBV28|-|-|TRBJ2-4
CATHGGATKNIQYF
TGTGCCACTCATGGGGGGGCGACCAAAAACATTCAGTACTTC
>TRBV6-5|-|-|TRBJ2-7
CASSLQGQSPHF
TGTGCCAGCAGTTTACAGGGTCAATCCCCACACTTC
>TRBV21-1|-|-|TRBJ2-2
CASPKAGVGTGELFF
TGTGCCAGCCCCAAGGCGGGAGTAGGTACCGGGGAGCTGTTTTTT
>TRBV6-5|-|-|TRBJ1-1
CASSYSWGAGTEAFF
TGTGCCAGCAGTTACAGCTGGGGCGCAGGCACTGAAGCTTTCTTT
>TRBV9|TRBD2|-|TRBJ2-3
CASSASGREATDTQYF
TGTGCCAGCAGCGCGAGCGGGAGGGAGGCGACAGATACGCAGTATTTT
>TRBV29-1|TRBD1|-|TRBJ2-7
CSVGTGLDEQYF
TGCAGCGTTGGGACAGGGTTGGACGAGCAGTACTTC
>TRBV28|-|-|TRBJ2-7
CASSSSLLVRTAYEQYF
TGTGCCAGCAGTTCTTCTCTACTAGTAAGAACAGCCTACGAGCAGTACTTC
>TRBV18|-|-|TRBJ2-7
CASSPFGEAPYEQYF
TGTGCCAGCTCACCTTTCGGGGAGGCCCCCTACGAGCAGTACTTC
>TRBV28|-|-|TRBJ2-7
CASSPSDFTYEQYF
TGTGCCAGCAGCCCTTCGGACTTTACCTACGAGCAGTACTTC
>TRBV30|TRBD1|-|TRBJ1-4
CAWSVPRQGIEKLFF
TGTGCCTGGAGTGTACCCCGACAGGGGATTGAAAAACTGTTTTTT
>TRBV4-1|TRBD1|-|TRBJ2-7
CASSQEDRDYEQYF
TGCGCCAGCAGCCAAGAGGACAGGGACTACGAGCAGTACTTC
>TRBV6-6|TRBD1|-|TRBJ2-7
CASSYSGTGSFEQYF
TGTGCCAGCAGTTACTCCGGGACAGGGAGCTTCGAGCAGTACTTC
>TRBV28|TRBD2|-|TRBJ2-7
CASSSRLAGDLEQYF
TGTGCCAGCAGTTCTAGACTAGCGGGAGACTTAGAGCAGTACTTC
>TRBV6-7|-|once|TRBJ2-1
CASSYCLGWRTTNEQFF
TGTGCCAGCAGTTACTGCCTCGGATGGCGTACTACAAATGAGCAGTTCTTC
>TRBV5-1|-|-|TRBJ2-1
CASSLEEGGNEQFF
TGCGCCAGCAGCTTGGAAGAGGGCGGAAATGAGCAGTTCTTC
>TRBV27|TRBD2|once|TRBJ2-7
CASSLVPSGNYEQYF
TGTGCCAGCAGTTTAGTCCCTAGCGGGAACTACGAGCAGTACTTC
>TRBV5-1|TRBD1|-|TRBJ2-1
CASSPSGTGGYNEQFF
TGCGCCAGCAGCCCATCCGGGACAGGGGGCTACAATGAGCAGTTCTTC
>TRBV11-2|TRBD1|once|TRBJ2-3
CASSQGQGPDTQYF
TGTGCCAGCAGCCAGGGACAGGGCCCAGATACGCAGTATTTT
>TRBV11-2|TRBD2|-|TRBJ2-7
CASSSGLAGDEQYF
TGTGCCAGCAGCTCGGGACTAGCGGGAGACGAGCAGTACTTC
>TRBV20-1|-|-|TRBJ2-1
CSAGQLNEQFF
TGCAGTGCTGGACAGCTCAATGAGCAGTTCTTC
>TRBV7-3|TRBD2|-|TRBJ2-1
CASSLRAGGRNEQFF
TGTGCCAGCAGCTTACGAGCGGGAGGGCGCAATGAGCAGTTCTTC
>TRBV2|TRBD2|once|TRBJ2-7
CASTTSGMPGSYEQYF
TGTGCCAGCACCACTAGCGGGATGCCAGGCTCCTACGAGCAGTACTTC
>TRBV4-1|-|-|TRBJ1-4
CASSLNIEDEKLFF
TGCGCCAGCAGCCTCAACATAGAGGATGAAAAACTGTTTTTT
>TRBV19|-|-|TRBJ2-7
CASSQFRGSGDEQYF
TGTGCCAGTAGTCAATTCAGAGGGTCGGGCGACGAGCAGTACTTC
>TRBV27|TRBD1|-|TRBJ2-2
CASSYRGGELFF
TGTGCCAGCAGTTACAGGGGCGGGGAGCTGTTTTTT
>TRBV2|-|-|TRBJ2-5
CASLLDLGETQYF
TGTGCCAGCTTACTGGATCTCGGGGAGACCCAGTACTTC
>TRBV4-2|TRBD2|-|TRBJ2-1
CASSQVTSGSENEQFF
TGTGCCAGCAGCCAGGTGACTAGCGGGAGTGAAAATGAGCAGTTCTTC
>TRBV6-4|TRBD2|-|TRBJ2-3
CASSDREGLTDTQYF
TGTGCCAGCAGTGACCGGGAGGGCCTTACAGATACGCAGTATTTT
>TRBV5-6|TRBD2|-|TRBJ2-3
CASSFRLAGSDTQYF
TGTGCCAGCAGCTTTCGGCTAGCGGGCTCAGATACGCAGTATTTT
>TRBV9|-|-|TRBJ2-7
CASSGGGSEGYEQYF
TGTGCCAGCAGCGGCGGAGGGTCGGAGGGCTACGAGCAGTACTTC
>TRBV27|-|once|TRBJ1-1
CASSLSEIRNTEAFF
TGTGCCAGCAGTTTATCGGAGATAAGGAACACTGAAGCTTTCTTT
>TRBV5-6|-|once|TRBJ1-2
CASSLPGVVHGYTF
TGTGCCAGCAGCTTGCCGGGGGTGGTTCATGGCTACACCTTC
>TRBV27|-|-|TRBJ1-2
CASSHPNYGYTF
TGTGCCAGCAGCCATCCTAACTATGGCTACACCTTC
>TRBV7-9|TRBD1|-|TRBJ1-2
CASSLAARGLGYTF
TGTGCCAGCAGCTTAGCGGCGAGGGGGCTGGGCTACACCTTC